This entry lists 19 T cell receptor beta chains sequenced from one sample in a study of shared clonotypes between healthy human individuals. This table comes from immunoSEQ multiplex PCR, and its TCRdb copy is limited to in-frame clones, with some not included. The data contain 2.5 million or so clones, around nine tenths of them singletons. The sample comprised naive CD4+ T cells sorted from blood. Subset given: CD45RA+ positively selected. The source is a man aged 18 to 29 in good health.

The V call is TRBV4-1, the J call TRBJ2-1; the match to TRBD2 covers 13 bases. The CDR3 has 15 amino acids. V was pared by 2 bases and J by 7 bases, with 2 bases of the junction left unmatched. Germline CDR1 and CDR2: MGHRA and YSYEKL. CDR3 sequence reads: CASSQLGLAGNEQFF. CDR3 in DNA: TGCGCCAGCAGCCAACTGGGACTAGCGGGAAATGAGCAGTTCTTC.

The CDR3 sequence: CASSLTGTGAGQPQHF. CDR3 in DNA: TGCGCCAGCAGCCTGACCGGGACAGGGGCGGGCCAGCCCCAGCATTTT. This chain connects TRBV4-1 to TRBJ1-5, with 10 bases identical to TRBD1. The CDR3 contains 16 residues. Germline V gene data show CDR1 as MGHRA and CDR2 as YSYEKL. Unmatched junction bases numbered 10, after V lost 4 bases and J lost 7 bases.

V usage is TRBV6-1 and J usage is TRBJ1-5; possible D gene TRBD1, 6 bases. This CDR3 contains 16 residues. Per the germline V gene, CDR1 is MNHNS and CDR2 is SASEGT. The germline V and J ends were trimmed by 2 bases and 0 bases, with 11 bases remaining between them. CDR3 coding DNA: TGTGCCAGCAGTGAACGGACAGCCGCTAGCAATCAGCCCCAGCATTTT. The encoded protein is CASSERTAASNQPQHF.

The chain couples TRBV19 to TRBJ2-7; the D call may be TRBD1 or TRBD2 (5 bases each). Germline lookup yields CDR1 LNHDA and CDR2 SQIVND (reference sequence). The V gene lost 6 bases and the J gene lost 0 bases, with 15 bases spanning the gap. The CDR3 is 15 residues long. In DNA form, the CDR3 reads TGTGCCAGTAGCGTCACTAGGGGCAGCTCCTACGAGCAGTACTTC. It specifies CASSVTRGSSYEQYF. The full variable domain, in which reference TRBV19 and TRBJ2-7 provide the parts outside the CDR3, is DGGITQSPKYLFRKEGQNVTLSCEQNLNHDAMYWYRQDPGQGLRLIYYSQIVNDFQKGDIAEGYSVSREKKESFPLTVTSAQKNPTAFYLCASSVTRGSSYEQYFGPGTRLTVT.

This clone was found a few times. V usage is TRBV10-3 and J usage is TRBJ1-1; a weak D match, TRBD1 (5 bases). Trimming stripped 7 bases from V and 0 bases from J, with 12 bases between. This CDR3 is 14 amino acids long. The germline V gene encodes CDR1 ENHRY and CDR2 SYGVKD. The CDR3 region has the DNA TGTGCCATCACCCCCGGGGGGTTGAACACTGAAGCTTTCTTT. It encodes CAITPGGLNTEAFF.

The V gene is TRBV19, the J gene TRBJ2-1; 7 bases agree with TRBD2. The CDR3 covers 17 residues. The trim removed 3 bases at V and 4 bases at J, leaving 12 bases unmatched. Germline assignment: CDR1 LNHDA and CDR2 SQIVND (reference sequence). The CDR3, as DNA: TGTGCCAGTAGTATTAGGGCGGGGGTCAACGGATACAATGAGCAGTTCTTC. Protein sequence: CASSIRAGVNGYNEQFF.

Worth noting for this clone: A junction boundary mismatches the germline segment, possibly from a read error. The chain recombines TRBV7-7 with TRBJ1-1; D possibly corresponds to TRBD1 (6 bases). CDR3 length: 13 amino acids. Germline CDR1 and CDR2: SSHAT and FNYEAQ (reference sequence). As DNA, the CDR3 is TGTGCTAGCAGCTTAGGGGGGAGCACTGAAGCTTTCTTT. Protein product: CASSLGGSTEAFF.

This clone has a handful of counts. The rearrangement joins TRBV6-1 to TRBJ1-6; D remains ambiguous. Trimming removed 3 bases at V and 10 bases at J, with 7 bases between. The CDR3 runs 12 residues. Germline V lookup: CDR1 MNHNS, CDR2 SASEGT. Here the CDR3 reads CASSDLPSPLHF. The CDR3 region has the DNA TGTGCCAGCAGTGACTTACCCTCACCCCTCCACTTT.

The chain employs TRBV2 and TRBJ2-5; 7 bases map to TRBD2. The J segment lost 2 bases and the V segment lost 6 bases, leaving 9 bases of the junction unmatched. CDR1 SNHLY and CDR2 FYNNEI come from the germline V gene. This CDR3 is 15 amino acids long. The CDR3 loop reads CASRAPAGTQETQYF. The DNA of the CDR3 is TGTGCCAGCAGGGCCCCAGCGGGGACTCAAGAGACCCAGTACTTC.

V and J are TRBV30 and TRBJ2-1; no reliable D call. The CDR3 is 11 amino acids. Germline V gene data show CDR1 as GTSNPN and CDR2 as SVGIG (reference sequence). Trimming pared 0 bases from V and 6 bases from J, leaving 3 bases between. CDR3 coding DNA: TGTGCCTGGAGTGTCCCCAATGAGCAGTTCTTC. Its protein product is CAWSVPNEQFF.

The V and J genes are TRBV7-6 and TRBJ1-1; D is possibly TRBD1 (5 bases). The ends were cut back, 5 bases at V and 1 base at J, with 17 bases in the middle. Germline CDR1 reads SGHVS; CDR2 reads FNYEAQ. This CDR3 has 16 amino acids. The chain's CDR3 is CASSVTGDAANTEAFF. The CDR3 DNA reads as TGTGCCAGCAGCGTAACGGGGGATGCCGCGAACACTGAAGCTTTCTTT.

The J gene is TRBJ2-7, the V gene TRBV10-3; D is unresolved. The germline gives CDR1 ENHRY, CDR2 SYGVKD. The CDR3 covers 13 residues. Trimming took 10 bases from V and 2 from J, leaving 15 bases between them. The CDR3 sequence: CATRQDPAYEQYF. In DNA form, the CDR3 reads TGTGCCACCCGGCAGGACCCAGCCTACGAGCAGTACTTC.

This sequence joins TRBV28 and TRBJ1-4; D may be TRBD1 (6 bases). With 8 bases removed from V and 7 bases from J, the gap between germline ends came to 20 bases. CDR1 is MDHEN and CDR2 is SYDVKM in the germline V gene. The CDR3 consists of 15 residues. The DNA for the CDR3 is TGTGCCAGCCACCCGCGTAGGGGGGGGAGTGAAAAACTGTTTTTT. Protein sequence: CASHPRRGGSEKLFF.

CDR3 region: CASSADRGKTQYF. The DNA of the CDR3 is TGTGCCAGCAGCGCCGACAGGGGAAAGACCCAGTACTTC. This sequence joins TRBV2 and TRBJ2-5; 8 bases align to TRBD1. CDR3 size: 13 residues. The trim removed 6 bases at V and 6 bases at J, leaving 6 bases unmatched. Germline CDR1 is SNHLY and CDR2 is FYNNEI.

The CDR3 reads CASSLFDRGGGNTIYF. The DNA of the CDR3 is TGTGCCAGCAGCCTATTTGACCGCGGGGGAGGAAACACCATATATTTT. The chain combines TRBV5-5 with TRBJ1-3, with a weak D call TRBD1 (5 bases). V was shortened by 4 bases and J by 4 bases, with 18 bases between the two germline ends. The CDR3 is 16 amino acids. Looked up from germline, CDR1 is SGHKS and CDR2 is YYEKEE (reference sequence).

The V and J genes are TRBV23-1 and TRBJ2-5; D ambiguous. TRBV23-1 is reported as an ORF; its role is uncertain. V lost 3 bases to trimming and J lost 6 bases, with 2 bases between them. The CDR3 runs 10 residues. The CDR3, as DNA: TGCGCCAGCAGTCAGAAGACCCAGTACTTC. Protein: CASSQKTQYF.

The genes are TRBV29-1 and TRBJ2-4; possibly TRBD2 for D (5 bases). Germline values: CDR1 SQVTM, CDR2 ANQGSEA. V was clipped by 2 bases and J by 1 base, with 6 bases between them. The CDR3 is made up of 13 amino acids. The CDR3 nucleotides are TGCAGCGTTGAAACGGGGGCCAAAAACATTCAGTACTTC. This encodes CSVETGAKNIQYF.

The chain employs TRBV19 and TRBJ1-6; 9 positions agree with TRBD1. V gave up 8 bases and J gave up 7 bases; unmatched junction bases: 3. CDR1 is LNHDA and CDR2 is SQIVND in the germline V gene (reference sequence). This CDR3 spans 13 amino acids. CDR3 residues: CASEDRGNSPLHF. The CDR3 region has the DNA TGTGCCAGTGAAGACAGGGGGAATTCACCCCTCCACTTT.

This chain links TRBV30 with TRBJ1-1, with 9 bases aligning to TRBD1. This CDR3 contains 14 residues. V shed 4 bases, J shed 5 bases, and the junction held 8 bases outside the gene matches. Per germline, CDR1 GTSNPN and CDR2 SVGIG (reference sequence). The CDR3 DNA sequence: TGTGCCTGGACCTACAGGGGGCGCGGGACTGAAGCTTTCTTT. Its translation: CAWTYRGRGTEAFF.